The source of this TCR beta chain is a study of pediatric ulcerative colitis. Study as a whole: Disease was pancolitis in several and left-sided in two, histology-confirmed. Findings of the study overall: Blood-rectal clonal overlap within each person was significantly higher in ulcerative colitis patients than controls. In rectum, acute severe colitis had expanded clones and less diversity.

Details on this clone: What it binds is not known.

Before the diagnostic colonoscopy, ulcerative colitis patients were free of immunosuppressive medication. Here immunoSEQ multiplex PCR was the method, and the copy in TCRdb shows in-frame clones only, minus some. Counted here are more than 12,000 clones, approximately 90% occurring once; the ten biggest clones make up approximately 0.96%. The ends lost 6 bases at V and 4 bases at J; junction bases unmatched: 7. The CDR3 runs to 13 residues. The germline gives CDR1 SGHNT, CDR2 YYREEE (reference sequence). The sequence came from a boy aged 5 to 17 with moderate ulcerative colitis. The V call is TRBV5-4, the J call TRBJ2-7, with 7 bases lining up with TRBD2. The sequencing input was blood. The DNA for the CDR3 is TGTGCCAGCACCCCGGGGCGGGGGTACGAGCAGTACTTC. Protein sequence: CASTPGRGYEQYF.